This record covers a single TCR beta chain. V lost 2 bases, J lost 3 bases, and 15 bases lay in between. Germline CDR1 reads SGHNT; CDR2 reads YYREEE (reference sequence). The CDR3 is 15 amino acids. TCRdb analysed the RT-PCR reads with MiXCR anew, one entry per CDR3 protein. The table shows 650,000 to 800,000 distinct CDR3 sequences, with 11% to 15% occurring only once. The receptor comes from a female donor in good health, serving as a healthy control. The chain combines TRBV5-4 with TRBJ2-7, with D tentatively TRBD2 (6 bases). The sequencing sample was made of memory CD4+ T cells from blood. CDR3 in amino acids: CASSLGRGTIYEQYF. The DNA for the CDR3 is TGTGCCAGCAGCTTAGGGCGGGGCACGATCTACGAGCAGTACTTC.